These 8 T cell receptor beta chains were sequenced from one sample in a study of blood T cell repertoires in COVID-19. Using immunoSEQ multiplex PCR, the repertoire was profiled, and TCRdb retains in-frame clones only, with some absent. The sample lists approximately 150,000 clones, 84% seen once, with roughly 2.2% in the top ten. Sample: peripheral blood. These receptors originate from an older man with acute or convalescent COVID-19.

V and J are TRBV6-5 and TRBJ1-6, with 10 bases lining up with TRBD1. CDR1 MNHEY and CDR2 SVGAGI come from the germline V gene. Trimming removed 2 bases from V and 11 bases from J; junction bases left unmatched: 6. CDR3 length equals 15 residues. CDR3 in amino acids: CASSYAGGTGAPLHF. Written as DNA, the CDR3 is TGTGCCAGCAGTTACGCTGGCGGGACAGGGGCACCCCTCCACTTT.

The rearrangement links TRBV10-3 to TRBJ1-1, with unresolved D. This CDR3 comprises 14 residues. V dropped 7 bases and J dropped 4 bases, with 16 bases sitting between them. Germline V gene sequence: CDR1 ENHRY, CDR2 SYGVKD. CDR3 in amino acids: CAITAGGLGTEAFF. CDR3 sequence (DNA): TGTGCCATCACGGCGGGAGGCTTGGGCACTGAAGCTTTCTTT.

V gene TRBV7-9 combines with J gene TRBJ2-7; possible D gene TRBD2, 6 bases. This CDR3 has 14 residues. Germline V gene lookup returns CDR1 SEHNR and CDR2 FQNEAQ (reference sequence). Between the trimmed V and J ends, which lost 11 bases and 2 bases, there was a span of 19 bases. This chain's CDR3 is CARRGRDLPYEQYF. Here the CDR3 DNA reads TGTGCCCGCCGCGGGCGGGATCTCCCCTACGAGCAGTACTTC.

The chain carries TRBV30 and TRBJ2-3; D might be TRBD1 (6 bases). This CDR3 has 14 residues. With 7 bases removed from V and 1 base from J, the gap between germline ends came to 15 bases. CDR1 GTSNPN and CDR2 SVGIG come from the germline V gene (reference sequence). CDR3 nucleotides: TGTGCCTATACGTGGGGGCCTGGCACAGATACGCAGTATTTT. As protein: CAYTWGPGTDTQYF.

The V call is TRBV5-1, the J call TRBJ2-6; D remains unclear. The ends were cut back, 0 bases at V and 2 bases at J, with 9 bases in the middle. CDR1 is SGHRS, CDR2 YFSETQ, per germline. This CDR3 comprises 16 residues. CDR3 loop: CASSLDLGPGANVLTF. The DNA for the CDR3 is TGCGCCAGCAGCTTGGACCTGGGCCCTGGGGCCAACGTCCTGACTTTC.

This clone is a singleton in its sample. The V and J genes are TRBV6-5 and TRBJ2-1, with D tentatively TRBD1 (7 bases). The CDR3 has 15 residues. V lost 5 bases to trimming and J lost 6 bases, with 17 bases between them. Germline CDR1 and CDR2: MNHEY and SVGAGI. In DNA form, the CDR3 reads TGTGCCAGCAGTCCAACAGGGGACTTGTCCAATGAGCAGTTCTTC. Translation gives CASSPTGDLSNEQFF.

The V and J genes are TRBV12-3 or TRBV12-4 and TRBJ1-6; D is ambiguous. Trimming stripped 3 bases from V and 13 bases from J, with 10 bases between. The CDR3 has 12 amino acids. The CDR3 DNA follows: TGTGCCAGCAGTTTGATCCTAGCCCCCCTCCACTTT. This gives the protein CASSLILAPLHF.

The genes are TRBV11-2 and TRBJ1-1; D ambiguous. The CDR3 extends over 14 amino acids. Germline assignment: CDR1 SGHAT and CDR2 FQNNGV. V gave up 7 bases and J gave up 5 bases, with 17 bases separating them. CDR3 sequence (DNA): TGTGCCAGCAACAATAGGGTTGGAGGGACTGAAGCTTTCTTT. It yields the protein CASNNRVGGTEAFF.